The 31 T cell receptor beta chains presented below share a single source sample, sequenced in a study of beta chain features in type 1 diabetes. cDNA synthesis used the whole RNA isolate, giving expressed TCRB sequences. Sequencing used immunoSEQ multiplex PCR; TCRdb keeps in-frame clones, though not all of them. Here the sample spans about 370,000 clones, about 15% being singletons. Sequencing input: naive CD4+ T cells from blood. The source is a woman aged 18-29 years in good health.

V is TRBV14 and J is TRBJ2-1, with 10 bases lining up with TRBD2. V trimming: 7 bases; J trimming: 3 bases; junction bases outside the gene matches: 0. Germline V gives CDR1 SGHDN, CDR2 FVKESK. The CDR3 has 13 amino acids. In nucleotides, the CDR3 is TGTGCCAGCAAGCGGGAGGGCTACAATGAGCAGTTCTTC. Amino acids: CASKREGYNEQFF.

Worth noting for this clone: Distinct nucleotide sequences in the sample also encode this CDR3. CDR3 protein: CSVGRQGSSYEQYF. The CDR3 DNA sequence: TGCAGCGTCGGTCGGCAGGGCAGCTCCTACGAGCAGTACTTC. The chain couples TRBV29-1 to TRBJ2-7, with a weak D call TRBD1 (5 bases). CDR1 and CDR2 from the germline V gene are SQVTM and ANQGSEA. Trimming left V 6 bases short and J 0 bases short, with 15 bases between. CDR3 length: 14 residues.

This chain joins TRBV29-1 and TRBJ2-1, with D possibly being TRBD1 (6 bases). The V and J ends lost 7 bases and 2 bases respectively, with 15 bases between them. The CDR3 runs 14 residues. Looked up from germline, CDR1 is SQVTM and CDR2 is ANQGSEA. Written as DNA, the CDR3 is TGCAGCGGTAAGAGACAGGAGGCCTACAATGAGCAGTTCTTC. Protein sequence: CSGKRQEAYNEQFF.

This clone was picked up a small number of times. The rearrangement uses TRBV18 and TRBJ1-2, with D possibly being TRBD1 (6 bases). V was trimmed by 3 bases and J by 2 bases, leaving 10 bases between them. Germline CDR1 and CDR2: KGHSH and LQKENI. CDR3 size: 14 residues. The CDR3 region is CASSPGTQNYGYTF. CDR3 in DNA: TGTGCCAGCTCACCCGGGACACAAAACTATGGCTACACCTTC.

This clone was seen more than once but under ten times. The V call is TRBV19, the J call TRBJ2-4, with 8 bases matching TRBD1. The CDR3 extends over 14 amino acids. After removal of 7 bases from V and 7 bases from J, the junction contained 9 bases not matched to a gene. The germline CDR1 and CDR2 sequences are LNHDA and SQIVND (reference sequence). CDR3 bases: TGTGCCAGTATGGGCCAGGGGGCCGGGAACATTCAGTACTTC. Translating it yields CASMGQGAGNIQYF.

This clone was counted between two and nine times. This chain joins TRBV25-1 and TRBJ2-1; tentative D call: TRBD2 (5 bases). V was shortened by 8 bases and J by 9 bases, with 23 bases between the two germline ends. This CDR3 spans 15 amino acids. Germline V gene data show CDR1 as MGHDK and CDR2 as SYGVNS. The CDR3 bases are TGTGCCAGCGCCCGACGGTCCGGAGGAGGAACTGAGCAGTTCTTC. This codes for CASARRSGGGTEQFF.

This clone was detected only a few times. The genes are TRBV2 and TRBJ1-1, with D maybe TRBD1 (5 bases). The CDR3 loop spans 14 amino acids. Germline loops: CDR1 SNHLY, CDR2 FYNNEI. The V end lost 4 bases, the J end lost 3 bases, and 12 bases lay between the germline ends. CDR3 residues: CASSGGGAHTEAFF. CDR3 sequence (DNA): TGTGCCAGCAGTGGGGGAGGGGCTCACACTGAAGCTTTCTTT.

The chain combines TRBV11-2 with TRBJ1-2, with 12 nucleotides matching TRBD1. With V trimmed by 5 bases and J by 5 bases, 9 bases remained unmatched. Germline CDR1 reads SGHAT; CDR2 reads FQNNGV. This CDR3 is 16 amino acids long. DNA for the CDR3: TGTGCCAGCAGCCCCCGGGGACAGGGGGCAACATATGGCTACACCTTC. The encoded protein is CASSPRGQGATYGYTF.

This clone showed up just a few times. Additional DNA sequences in this sample encode the identical CDR3. This chain connects TRBV29-1 to TRBJ1-5; D ambiguous. Trimming shortened V by 4 bases and J by 4 bases, and 11 bases separated the two germline ends. CDR1 is SQVTM and CDR2 is ANQGSEA in the germline V gene. This CDR3 comprises 13 residues. The CDR3 loop reads CSVAGQLNQPQHF. The CDR3, as DNA: TGCAGCGTTGCTGGGCAGCTGAATCAGCCCCAGCATTTT.

The gene calls are TRBV7-9 and TRBJ1-2, with 10 bases fitting TRBD1. Germline values: CDR1 SEHNR, CDR2 FQNEAQ (reference sequence). The V and J ends lost 4 bases and 6 bases, in that order; junction bases with no gene match: 5. The CDR3 totals 14 residues. CDR3 sequence: CASSYGQGDNGYTF. CDR3 DNA sequence: TGTGCCAGCAGCTACGGACAGGGGGATAATGGCTACACCTTC.

This clone has a handful of counts. The chain is built from TRBV7-2 and TRBJ2-7; D perhaps matches TRBD1 (7 bases). V lost 5 bases and J 0 bases, leaving 14 bases between the germline ends. Germline V lookup: CDR1 SGHTA, CDR2 FQGNSA. CDR3 length equals 15 residues. The CDR3 sequence: CASSQQGTYSYEQYF. The CDR3 DNA reads TGTGCCAGCAGCCAACAGGGGACTTACTCCTACGAGCAGTACTTC.

A note on this clone: This sample also contains other DNA sequences that code for the same CDR3. This chain links TRBV30 with TRBJ1-5; D is unresolved. Trimming shortened V by 1 base and J by 4 bases, and 8 bases separated the two germline ends. This CDR3 contains 13 residues. Germline CDR1 is GTSNPN and CDR2 is SVGIG (reference sequence). CDR3 DNA sequence: TGTGCCTGGAGTGGGAGCAGTAATCAGCCCCAGCATTTT. Residues: CAWSGSSNQPQHF.

The DNA of the CDR3 is TGCGCCAGCAGCTCACTAGGAGGGGACACAGATACGCAGTATTTT. As protein: CASSSLGGDTDTQYF. The rearrangement links TRBV5-1 to TRBJ2-3; D might be TRBD2 (6 bases). This CDR3 contains 15 residues. CDR1 SGHRS and CDR2 YFSETQ come from the germline V gene. The ends were cut back, 3 bases at V and 2 bases at J, with 13 bases in the middle.

The chain uses TRBV5-4 and TRBJ2-1, with D perhaps matching TRBD2 (5 bases). The germline CDR1 and CDR2 sequences are SGHNT and YYREEE (reference sequence). This CDR3 is built from 15 residues. Trimming pared 3 bases from V and 2 bases from J, leaving 12 bases between. CDR3 in DNA: TGTGCCAGCAGCTCGGGCTTAGCGACCTACAATGAGCAGTTCTTC. Protein sequence: CASSSGLATYNEQFF. The variable domain in full, completed from reference TRBV5-4 and TRBJ2-1, reads ETGVTQSPTHLIKTRGQQVTLRCSSQSGHNTVSWYQQALGQGPQFIFQYYREEENGRGNFPPRFSGLQFPNYSSELNVNALELDDSALYLCASSSGLATYNEQFFGPGTRLTVL.

This clone turned up a few times. In DNA form, the CDR3 reads TGTGCCAGCAGCTTGGGCGCGGGCACCGGGGAGCTGTTTTTT. The encoded protein is CASSLGAGTGELFF. The chain carries TRBV7-2 and TRBJ2-2, with D tentatively TRBD2 (5 bases). CDR1 is SGHTA and CDR2 is FQGNSA in the germline V gene. This CDR3 is 14 amino acids long. Trimming shortened V by 3 bases and J by 4 bases, and 9 bases separated the two germline ends. Full variable domain (missing parts from reference TRBV7-2 and TRBJ2-2): GAGVSQSPSNKVTEKGKDVELRCDPISGHTALYWYRQSLGQGLEFLIYFQGNSAPDKSGLPSDRFSAERTGGSVSTLTIQRTQQEDSAVYLCASSLGAGTGELFFGEGSRLTVL.

The chain joins TRBV7-2 to TRBJ2-7; 7 bases are a match to TRBD2. Looked up from germline, CDR1 is SGHTA and CDR2 is FQGNSA. CDR3 length: 15 residues. The ends lost 1 base at V and 2 bases at J; junction bases unmatched: 5. CDR3 DNA: TGTGCCAGCAGCTTAGTTGGGGGGGAGACCTACGAGCAGTACTTC. Residues: CASSLVGGETYEQYF.

The table lists this clone with a count of one. This sequence joins TRBV15 and TRBJ1-3; the D gene is possibly TRBD1 (6 bases). Trimming pared 1 base from V and 1 base from J, leaving 11 bases between. Germline V gene data show CDR1 as LNHNV and CDR2 as YYDKDF (reference sequence). The CDR3 consists of 16 residues. For the CDR3, the DNA is TGTGCCACCAGCAGAGGGACAGACTCTTCTGGAAACACCATATATTTT. Amino acid sequence: CATSRGTDSSGNTIYF.

The chain uses TRBV6-5 and TRBJ2-7; D is perhaps TRBD2 (5 bases). Trimming stripped 8 bases from V and 3 bases from J, with 14 bases between. This CDR3 has 13 amino acids. CDR1 is MNHEY, CDR2 SVGAGI, per germline. For the CDR3, the DNA is TGTGCCAGCGGGTACCCGGGGAACTACGAGCAGTACTTC. It specifies CASGYPGNYEQYF.

This clone turned up a few times. The chain uses TRBV28 and TRBJ2-1; 7 bases are shared with TRBD1. Germline lookup yields CDR1 MDHEN and CDR2 SYDVKM. The CDR3 is made up of 12 amino acids. V was pared by 7 bases and J by 8 bases, with 5 bases of the junction left unmatched. The DNA for the CDR3 is TGTGCCAGCACCCACAGGGGTGATGAGCAGTTCTTC. Translation: CASTHRGDEQFF.

The chain couples TRBV29-1 to TRBJ2-1, with 14 positions matching TRBD2. With V trimmed by 6 bases and J by 12 bases, 7 bases remained unmatched. The CDR3 length is 13 residues. The germline V gene has CDR1 SQVTM and CDR2 ANQGSEA. The CDR3 protein is CSVGTSGRIGQFF. The CDR3 DNA is TGCAGCGTAGGGACTAGCGGGAGAATCGGGCAGTTCTTC.

The rearrangement links TRBV30 to TRBJ1-3; D is uncertain. CDR3 length equals 14 residues. CDR1 and CDR2 (germline): GTSNPN, SVGIG (reference sequence). Trimming removed 2 bases from V and 0 bases from J, with 8 bases in between. The CDR3 DNA reads TGTGCCTGGAGTACTCCTTACTCTGGAAACACCATATATTTT. Protein product: CAWSTPYSGNTIYF.

The J gene is TRBJ2-1, the V gene TRBV28; TRBD2 aligns across 9 bases. The CDR3 loop spans 15 amino acids. V gave up 5 bases and J gave up 5 bases; unmatched junction bases: 7. Per germline, CDR1 MDHEN and CDR2 SYDVKM. The CDR3 loop reads CASSNAGGRDNEQFF. The CDR3 DNA reads as TGTGCCAGCAGTAACGCGGGAGGGAGGGACAATGAGCAGTTCTTC.

The V call is TRBV30, the J call TRBJ2-5; TRBD2 matches at 10 bases. Judging by the DNA end, TRBJ2-7 fits better; the J call may be wrong. Germline values: CDR1 GTSNPN, CDR2 SVGIG (reference sequence). The CDR3 runs 14 residues. CDR3 DNA sequence: TGTGCCTGGAGGAGAGCGGGAGGGGGAGACGAGCAGTACTTC. Protein product: CAWRRAGGGDEQYF.

This clone has just a few counts. This chain uses TRBV11-2 with TRBJ2-3; 7 positions match TRBD1. The junction had 6 bases not matched to a gene; V was cut back by 5 bases and J by 1 base. The CDR3 covers 15 residues. Germline V gene data show CDR1 as SGHAT and CDR2 as FQNNGV. The CDR3 DNA follows: TGTGCCAGCAGCACAAACAGGGGTGGCACAGATACGCAGTATTTT. Amino acid sequence: CASSTNRGGTDTQYF.

V and J are TRBV6-5 and TRBJ2-6, with D tentatively TRBD2 (6 bases). The CDR3 consists of 15 residues. The germline V gene encodes CDR1 MNHEY and CDR2 SVGAGI. V lost 6 bases to trimming and J lost 1 base, with 10 bases between them. For the CDR3, the DNA is TGTGCCAGCAGCCGGGGGACTTCTGGGGCCAACGTCCTGACTTTC. It encodes CASSRGTSGANVLTF.

The rearrangement uses TRBV5-1 and TRBJ1-1; D call uncertain. The germline gives CDR1 SGHRS, CDR2 YFSETQ. This CDR3 is built from 13 residues. Between the trimmed V and J ends, which lost 3 bases and 7 bases, there was a span of 13 bases. The CDR3 DNA reads as TGCGCCAGCAGCTGGGAGGGTAGCAGTGAAGCTTTCTTT. Amino acid sequence: CASSWEGSSEAFF.

The CDR3 region has the DNA TGCGCCAGCAGCTCTGGGACTAGCGGAGCTATTTCGGAGACGCAGTATTTT. As protein: CASSSGTSGAISETQYF. The V gene is TRBV5-1, the J gene TRBJ2-3; 11 nucleotides agree with TRBD2. Per germline, CDR1 SGHRS and CDR2 YFSETQ. With 3 bases clipped from V and 9 bases from J, the junction kept 15 bases outside the gene matches. This CDR3 comprises 17 residues.

The CDR3 loop reads CASSYGTIGGEQYF. The CDR3, as DNA: TGTGCCAGCAGTTACGGAACGATCGGCGGGGAGCAGTACTTC. The rearrangement uses TRBV6-5 and TRBJ2-7; possibly TRBD2 for D (5 bases). The length of the CDR3 is 14 residues. Trimming pared 2 bases from V and 7 bases from J, leaving 15 bases between. Germline assignment: CDR1 MNHEY and CDR2 SVGAGI.

V gene TRBV5-8 combines with J gene TRBJ2-1; TRBD2 aligns across 11 bases. This CDR3 spans 17 amino acids. After removal of 4 bases from V and 1 base from J, the junction contained 7 bases not matched to a gene. CDR1 is SGHTS, CDR2 YDEGEE, per germline. The DNA for the CDR3 is TGTGCCAGCAGCCCGGCCCGACTAGCGGGATCCTACAATGAGCAGTTCTTC. Translated, it gives CASSPARLAGSYNEQFF.

This chain connects TRBV18 to TRBJ2-1; D call uncertain. The V gene's germline CDR1 is KGHSH and CDR2 LQKENI. The V and J ends lost 2 bases and 10 bases respectively, with 12 bases between them. The CDR3 runs 13 residues. The CDR3: CASSPVRDLEQFF. The CDR3 DNA follows: TGTGCCAGCTCACCAGTCCGAGATCTCGAGCAGTTCTTC.

In this sample, this clone turned up once. The chain combines TRBV30 with TRBJ1-5; TRBD1 aligns across 7 bases. CDR3 length: 14 residues. Germline-derived CDR1 and CDR2 are GTSNPN and SVGIG (reference sequence). Unmatched junction bases numbered 8, after V lost 2 bases and J lost 7 bases. CDR3 sequence: CAWSFQTGHQPQHF. The CDR3 DNA is TGTGCCTGGAGTTTCCAGACAGGGCACCAGCCCCAGCATTTT.